The clone carrying this TCR beta chain was counted at least ten times. This entry comes from a study of T cells in Graves' hyperthyroidism and ophthalmopathy. Researchers amplified the TCR beta CDR3 regions from RNA transcripts. The study used the HTBI primer set for a first-round RT-PCR of the TCR CDR3. Using its own MiXCR run on the multiplex PCR reads, TCRdb lists one record per CDR3 protein. Of roughly 290,000 distinct CDR3 sequences listed, 10% to 15% are singletons. Trimming shortened V by 6 bases and J by 8 bases, and 26 bases separated the two germline ends. The germline V gene encodes CDR1 DFQATT and CDR2 SNEGSKA (reference sequence). CDR3 length: 15 residues.

Sequenced input: blood. J is TRBJ2-7 and V is TRBV20-1; maybe TRBD1 (7 bases). The TCR originated in a woman in her twenties or thirties with Graves' hyperthyroidism that later progressed to Graves' ophthalmopathy. The CDR3 nucleotides read TGCAGTGCCCCCCAATTCAGGGGGGAGGTTGACCAGCAGTACTTC. Protein product: CSAPQFRGEVDQQYF.